Below, one TCR beta chain is given with its context. As yet, its antigen is unknown. The data originate from a study of cytomegalovirus exposure and HLA in healthy donors. Overall study: Tens of millions of unique TCRs from HLA-typed donors made up an early data release. Study-wide results and caveats: Earlier analysis found most TCR beta V segments productive about 87% or about 30% of the time. Later work found most CMV-associated TCR beta chains apparently HLA-restricted. CMV serostatus was the only immune exposure information that was available.

It was with 60 Vbeta and 13 Jbeta primers that the PCR ran. The table came from immunoSEQ multiplex PCR; TCRdb's copy has only in-frame clones and leaves some out. The table has some 120,000 clones, roughly 80% seen once. The CDR3 is made up of 11 amino acids. The germline CDR1 and CDR2 sequences are MNHNY and SVGAGI (reference sequence). V shed 5 bases and J shed 8 bases, with 9 bases lying between them. The clonotype originates from a man younger than 35 in good health and CMV-seropositive. The sequencing input was PBMCs. This sequence joins TRBV6-6 and TRBJ1-2, with D possibly matching TRBD1 (5 bases). The CDR3 protein is CASSGAPGYTF. The DNA of the CDR3 is TGTGCCAGCAGTGGGGCCCCCGGCTACACCTTC.